The rows below give T cell receptor beta chains drawn from one sample of a study of shared clonotypes between healthy human individuals. Profiled with immunoSEQ multiplex PCR; TCRdb holds only in-frame clones, not every one. The sample has approximately 600,000 clones, approximately 96% seen once. The sequenced material came from naive CD8+ T cells sorted from blood. The receptors derive from a woman in her 30s in good health. CDR3s include the opening cysteine and the closing phenylalanine or tryptophan. The D gene is left open where the match is weak. Rows may omit the clone size; those that give it use once, few, many or a size class.

>12|.|TRBJ1-1|TRBV19|.
CASRYGGTEAFF
TGTGCCAGTAGATACGGGGGCACTGAAGCTTTCTTT
>14|.|TRBJ2-7|TRBV13|TRBD1
CASSSGGQGDEQYF
TGTGCCAGCAGCTCAGGGGGACAGGGCGACGAGCAGTACTTC
>15|.|TRBJ2-3|TRBV29-1|TRBD2
CSVPIAGGPRDTQYF
TGCAGCGTCCCCATAGCGGGAGGGCCGAGGGATACGCAGTATTTT
>16|.|TRBJ2-1|TRBV7-6|.
CASSLDAESSYNEQFF
TGTGCCAGCAGCTTAGATGCGGAGAGCTCCTACAATGAGCAGTTCTTC
>18|.|TRBJ2-1|TRBV28|TRBD2
CASILGRGGRATYNEQFF
TGTGCCAGCATTCTAGGCCGGGGCGGGAGGGCCACCTACAATGAGCAGTTCTTC
>15|.|TRBJ2-7|TRBV19|.
CASSVGQSLYYEQYF
TGTGCCAGTAGTGTCGGACAGTCTCTTTACTACGAGCAGTACTTC
>11|.|TRBJ2-2|TRBV29-1|TRBD1
CSVRQGGELFF
TGCAGCGTCAGACAGGGCGGGGAGCTGTTTTTT
>15|.|TRBJ2-2|TRBV5-1|.
CASSLARQGDGELFF
TGCGCCAGCAGCTTGGCCCGTCAGGGAGACGGGGAGCTGTTTTTT
>18|.|TRBJ2-5|TRBV11-3|TRBD2
CASSRGLAGPLELETQYF
TGTGCCAGCAGTCGAGGACTAGCGGGACCATTGGAGTTGGAGACCCAGTACTTC
>16|.|TRBJ2-7|TRBV4-2|TRBD2
CASSQDEGLAVYEQYF
TGTGCCAGCAGCCAAGATGAGGGACTAGCGGTCTACGAGCAGTACTTC
>15|.|TRBJ2-7|TRBV9|TRBD2
CASSASGSHSYEQYF
TGTGCCAGCAGCGCTAGCGGGAGCCACTCCTACGAGCAGTACTTC
>19|.|TRBJ2-3|TRBV28|TRBD2
CASSLWYLAGEGHTDTQYF
TGTGCCAGCAGTTTATGGTACCTAGCGGGAGAGGGTCATACAGATACGCAGTATTTT
>14|.|TRBJ1-1|TRBV28|.
CASSYWGGGTEAFF
TGTGCCAGCAGTTACTGGGGTGGGGGCACTGAAGCTTTCTTT
>15|.|TRBJ2-7|TRBV28|.
CASSLVGVRSYEQYF
TGTGCCAGCAGTTTAGTCGGTGTCCGGAGCTACGAGCAGTACTTC
>15|.|TRBJ2-1|TRBV28|TRBD2
CASSSGTSGTFEQFF
TGTGCCAGCAGTTCCGGGACTAGCGGGACATTTGAGCAGTTCTTC
>16|.|TRBJ1-5|TRBV6-6|TRBD1
CASSSDRGLSNQPQHF
TGTGCCAGCAGTAGCGACAGGGGGCTAAGCAATCAGCCCCAGCATTTT
>15|.|TRBJ2-1|TRBV18|.
CASSPVVNSHNEQFF
TGTGCCAGCTCACCGGTTGTTAACAGTCACAATGAGCAGTTCTTC
>17|.|TRBJ2-7|TRBV21-1|.
CASSKGRSGSTRYEQYF
TGTGCCAGCAGCAAAGGGCGGTCGGGGTCAACTCGCTACGAGCAGTACTTC
>16|.|TRBJ2-7|TRBV7-9|.
CASSSVMTGRQYEQYF
TGTGCCAGCAGCTCAGTTATGACGGGAAGACAGTACGAGCAGTACTTC
>19|.|TRBJ2-3|TRBV5-4|.
CASSLSLGPLAWGTDTQYF
TGTGCCAGCAGCCTCTCCCTGGGTCCTTTAGCGTGGGGTACAGATACGCAGTATTTT
>14|.|TRBJ2-1|TRBV27|TRBD2
CASSLPGTTNEQFF
TGTGCCAGCAGTTTACCCGGGACTACCAATGAGCAGTTCTTC
>15|.|TRBJ2-7|TRBV9|.
CASSVESGRHYEQYF
TGTGCCAGCAGCGTAGAGTCCGGTCGCCACTACGAGCAGTACTTC
>14|once|TRBJ1-4|TRBV27|.
CASSFRAPTEKLFF
TGTGCCAGCAGTTTCAGGGCCCCAACGGAAAAACTGTTTTTT
>16|.|TRBJ2-7|TRBV19|.
CASSIQDNTKVYEQYF
TGTGCCAGTAGTATTCAGGACAATACGAAGGTATACGAGCAGTACTTC
>18|.|TRBJ2-5|TRBV27|.
CASSHTPYWVVGQETQYF
TGTGCCAGCAGTCACACCCCCTATTGGGTGGTGGGGCAAGAGACCCAGTACTTC
>13|.|TRBJ1-1|TRBV10-2|.
CASSSEGVTEAFF
TGCGCCAGCAGCTCAGAGGGGGTCACTGAAGCTTTCTTT
>15|.|TRBJ2-5|TRBV6-1|TRBD1
CAIHPPGQYQETQYF
TGTGCCATCCATCCTCCGGGACAGTACCAAGAGACCCAGTACTTC
>15|.|TRBJ1-5|TRBV2|.
CASLPDRRSNQPQHF
TGTGCCAGCCTGCCCGACAGGCGAAGCAATCAGCCCCAGCATTTT
>16|once|TRBJ2-1|TRBV7-8|.
CASSLFFAGSDNEQFF
TGTGCCAGCAGCTTATTCTTTGCGGGGTCGGACAATGAGCAGTTCTTC
>12|.|TRBJ2-7|TRBV27|.
CASSFWGYEQYF
TGTGCCAGCAGTTTTTGGGGTTACGAGCAGTACTTC
>17|.|TRBJ2-7|TRBV5-1|TRBD2
CASSFSRVRTSADEQYF
TGCGCCAGCAGCTTTTCGAGGGTCCGGACTAGCGCCGACGAGCAGTACTTC
>15|.|TRBJ1-5|TRBV15|.
CATSRDLGINQPQHF
TGTGCCACCAGCAGAGATTTAGGGATTAATCAGCCCCAGCATTTT
>13|once|TRBJ1-1|TRBV5-4|.
CASSLGGKVEAFF
TGTGCCAGCAGCCTCGGAGGGAAGGTTGAAGCTTTCTTT
>15|.|TRBJ2-1|TRBV28|.
CASSLTVSSYNEQFF
TGTGCCAGCAGTTTAACGGTTAGCTCCTACAATGAGCAGTTCTTC
>13|.|TRBJ2-7|TRBV19|TRBD2
CASSSGRGYEQYF
TGTGCCAGTAGTAGCGGGAGAGGGTACGAGCAGTACTTC
>15|.|TRBJ2-7|TRBV13|TRBD1
CASSLGGTGSYEQYF
TGTGCCAGCAGCTTAGGGGGGACAGGCTCCTACGAGCAGTACTTC
>13|.|TRBJ1-4|TRBV27|TRBD1
CASRGQGVGELFF
TGTGCCAGCCGAGGACAGGGGGTGGGAGAACTGTTTTTT
>16|.|TRBJ1-1|TRBV6-1|.
CASSELRRALNTEAFF
TGTGCCAGCAGTGAATTAAGGAGAGCCTTGAACACTGAAGCTTTCTTT
>18|.|TRBJ2-1|TRBV15|TRBD2
CATSRDRLASGSRDEQFF
TGTGCCACCAGCAGAGATAGGTTGGCTAGCGGGAGTAGGGATGAGCAGTTCTTC
>16|.|TRBJ2-7|TRBV29-1|TRBD2
CSAAGTSGTFEREQYF
TGCAGCGCCGCCGGGACTAGCGGGACCTTCGAGCGCGAGCAGTACTTC
>14|.|TRBJ1-4|TRBV7-8|.
CASSLTGPNEKLFF
TGTGCCAGCAGCTTAACAGGACCTAATGAAAAACTGTTTTTT
>15|.|TRBJ2-1|TRBV7-2|.
CASSFRDLSYNEQFF
TGTGCCAGCAGCTTCCGGGACCTCTCCTACAATGAGCAGTTCTTC
>17|.|TRBJ2-7|TRBV13|TRBD2
CASSLGTSGPSSYEQYF
TGTGCCAGCAGCTTAGGGACTAGCGGGCCGAGCTCCTACGAGCAGTACTTC
>15|.|TRBJ2-3|TRBV7-2|.
CASSRATGTTDTQYF
TGTGCCAGCAGCCGCGCGACAGGTACCACAGATACGCAGTATTTT
>12|.|TRBJ1-5|TRBV28|.
CASSSFNQPQHF
TGTGCCAGCAGTTCGTTCAATCAGCCCCAGCATTTT
>16|once|TRBJ2-7|TRBV28|TRBD2
CASSITGTSGIYEQYF
TGTGCCAGCAGTATTACCGGGACTAGCGGGATCTACGAGCAGTACTTC
>15|.|TRBJ2-7|TRBV7-6|TRBD2
CASSLTSGLADEQYF
TGTGCCAGCAGCTTAACCTCGGGACTAGCGGACGAGCAGTACTTC
>20|.|TRBJ2-3|TRBV1|.
CTSSQVSCWPGLAGRDTQYF
TGCACCAGCAGCCAAGTTAGTTGCTGGCCGGGACTAGCGGGACGGGATACGCAGTATTTT
>16|.|TRBJ2-1|TRBV28|TRBD2
CASTHSGRPNYNEQFF
TGTGCCAGCACCCATAGCGGGCGACCCAATTACAATGAGCAGTTCTTC
>15|.|TRBJ2-7|TRBV27|TRBD1
CASSLYAGGWYEQYF
TGTGCCAGCAGTTTATATGCAGGGGGCTGGTACGAGCAGTACTTC
>14|.|TRBJ1-1|TRBV7-9|TRBD1
CASSLGQGYTEAFF
TGTGCCAGCAGCCTCGGACAGGGGTACACTGAAGCTTTCTTT
>12|.|TRBJ2-5|TRBV18|.
CASSFPQETQYF
TGTGCCAGCTCCTTTCCCCAAGAGACCCAGTACTTC
>13|.|TRBJ1-1|TRBV7-9|TRBD1
CASSSDRDTEAFF
TGTGCCAGCAGTTCAGACAGGGACACTGAAGCTTTCTTT
>13|.|TRBJ2-7|TRBV7-2|TRBD1
CASSSTGAGEQYF
TGTGCCAGCAGCTCAACAGGGGCCGGCGAGCAGTACTTC
>13|.|TRBJ2-7|TRBV29-1|TRBD2
CSVALAGHYEQYF
TGCAGCGTTGCACTAGCGGGGCACTACGAGCAGTACTTC
>18|once|TRBJ1-5|TRBV5-6|TRBD1
CASSLAPRTGDSNQPQHF
TGTGCCAGCAGCTTGGCCCCCCGGACAGGGGATAGCAATCAGCCCCAGCATTTT
>15|.|TRBJ2-7|TRBV5-1|TRBD2
CASSLTLAGGYEQYF
TGCGCCAGCAGCTTGACCCTCGCGGGAGGCTACGAGCAGTACTTC